Listed below are T cell receptor beta chains from one sample, sequenced in a study of shared clonotypes between healthy human individuals. Repertoires were generated with immunoSEQ multiplex PCR, while TCRdb's copy carries only in-frame clones and drops some. Of approximately 2.5 million clones listed, about 92% are singletons. Sequenced: naive CD4+ T cells sorted from blood. These receptors all stem from a man aged 18 to 35 in good health. Both conserved end residues are part of each CDR3. The order of the fields is D gene, V gene, J gene, clone size, CDR3 protein, CDR3 DNA. D genes are given only for firm matches. For some rows the clone size is stated as once, few or many, or as a class when expanded; others skip it.

>.|TRBV10-2|TRBJ2-5|.
CASRPTSYQETQYF
TGCGCCAGCAGACCCACTTCGTACCAAGAGACCCAGTACTTC
>.|TRBV5-1|TRBJ1-1|few
CASSLDVNTEAFF
TGCGCCAGCAGCTTAGACGTGAACACTGAAGCTTTCTTT
>.|TRBV6-5|TRBJ1-5|.
CASSYVQGSNQPQHF
TGTGCCAGCAGTTACGTGCAGGGGAGCAATCAGCCCCAGCATTTT
>.|TRBV29-1|TRBJ2-3|.
CSVAPRASTDTQYF
TGCAGCGTTGCTCCGCGCGCTAGCACAGATACGCAGTATTTT
>.|TRBV5-6|TRBJ1-2|.
CASSTRQHANTF
TGTGCCAGCAGCACCAGACAGCACGCAAACACCTTC
>TRBD1|TRBV19|TRBJ2-7|.
CASTTVPLDRGGPYEQYF
TGTGCCAGTACCACCGTTCCTTTGGACAGGGGGGGTCCCTACGAGCAGTACTTC
>TRBD1|TRBV29-1|TRBJ1-5|.
CSAGQDSNQPQHF
TGCAGCGCGGGACAGGACTCCAATCAGCCCCAGCATTTT
>TRBD1|TRBV6-6|TRBJ2-5|.
CASSSTGKKETQYF
TGTGCCAGCAGTTCGACAGGGAAGAAAGAGACCCAGTACTTC
>.|TRBV5-6|TRBJ1-1|.
CASSLPGANAEAFF
TGTGCCAGCAGCTTGCCGGGGGCAAACGCTGAAGCTTTCTTT
>.|TRBV30|TRBJ2-5|.
CAWSKGNGETQYF
TGTGCCTGGAGTAAGGGTAACGGGGAGACCCAGTACTTC
>TRBD1|TRBV5-1|TRBJ2-3|.
CASRLLDREADTQYF
TGCGCCAGCAGGTTATTGGACAGGGAGGCAGATACGCAGTATTTT
>TRBD1|TRBV18|TRBJ1-6|.
CASSRTGGGMNSPLHF
TGTGCCAGCTCACGGACAGGCGGGGGTATGAATTCACCCCTCCACTTT
>.|TRBV7-2|TRBJ2-1|.
CASSYSGNEQFF
TGTGCCAGCAGCTACAGCGGGAATGAGCAGTTCTTC
>.|TRBV5-8|TRBJ2-6|.
CASSLVGANVLTF
TGTGCCAGCAGCTTGGTTGGGGCCAACGTCCTGACTTTC
>.|TRBV4-2|TRBJ1-1|.
CASSQDVAGRNTEAFF
TGTGCCAGCAGCCAAGATGTGGCAGGGAGGAACACTGAAGCTTTCTTT
>TRBD1|TRBV2|TRBJ2-1|.
CASSPPGQGANNEQFF
TGTGCCAGCAGCCCTCCCGGACAGGGGGCTAACAATGAGCAGTTCTTC
>TRBD1|TRBV7-2|TRBJ2-7|.
CASSLVGTGGYEQYF
TGTGCCAGCAGCTTAGTAGGGACAGGGGGTTACGAGCAGTACTTC
>TRBD1|TRBV7-7|TRBJ1-6|.
CARTGPEDKHNSPLHF
TGTGCTAGGACAGGCCCAGAAGATAAACATAATTCACCCCTCCACTTT
>.|TRBV5-1|TRBJ2-3|.
CASFEPSTDTQYF
TGCGCCAGCTTTGAACCTAGCACAGATACGCAGTATTTT
>.|TRBV5-1|TRBJ1-4|.
CASSLVRQGWGKLFF
TGCGCCAGCAGCTTGGTTCGGCAGGGATGGGGGAAACTGTTTTTT
>.|TRBV11-2|TRBJ1-2|.
CASSLDGVYGYTF
TGTGCCAGCAGCTTAGACGGGGTCTATGGCTACACCTTC
>TRBD1|TRBV7-9|TRBJ2-3|.
CASSQGGADTQYF
TGTGCCAGCAGCCAAGGGGGCGCGGATACGCAGTATTTT
>.|TRBV10-3|TRBJ2-7|.
CAISRSPIYEQYF
TGTGCCATCAGCAGGTCACCAATCTACGAGCAGTACTTC
>.|TRBV5-5|TRBJ2-1|once
CASSLAESAYNEQFF
TGTGCCAGCAGCTTGGCTGAGTCCGCCTACAATGAGCAGTTCTTC
>.|TRBV19|TRBJ2-7|few
CASSEAGGFSYEQYF
TGTGCCAGTTCCGAGGCAGGAGGCTTCTCCTACGAGCAGTACTTC
>.|TRBV4-3|TRBJ1-5|.
CASSQEVTGGNQPQHF
TGCGCCAGCAGCCAAGAGGTCACGGGGGGCAATCAGCCCCAGCATTTT
>.|TRBV6-1|TRBJ1-1|.
CASTLLERSEAFF
TGTGCCAGCACCCTCCTAGAAAGGTCTGAAGCTTTCTTT
>TRBD1|TRBV5-1|TRBJ2-7|.
CASSYQGQGASYEQYF
TGCGCCAGCAGCTACCAGGGACAGGGGGCATCCTACGAGCAGTACTTC
>.|TRBV15|TRBJ1-5|.
CATSSQGLNQPQHF
TGTGCCACCAGCAGCCAGGGGCTCAATCAGCCCCAGCATTTT
>.|TRBV5-5|TRBJ1-5|.
CASSLAAGDRPQHF
TGTGCCAGCAGCTTGGCCGCAGGGGATCGGCCCCAGCATTTT
>.|TRBV6-1|TRBJ1-5|.
CASSEDRGWGNQPQHF
TGTGCCAGCAGTGAAGATAGGGGATGGGGCAATCAGCCCCAGCATTTT
>.|TRBV11-2|TRBJ1-5|.
CASSLGRGNQPQHF
TGTGCCAGCAGCTTAGGCAGGGGTAATCAGCCCCAGCATTTT
>TRBD2|TRBV27|TRBJ2-3|.
CASRPRGRWLAGGPDTQYF
TGTGCCAGCAGGCCCAGGGGGCGTTGGCTAGCGGGAGGGCCCGATACGCAGTATTTT
>TRBD1|TRBV30|TRBJ1-2|.
CAWGRTGASYGYTF
TGTGCCTGGGGGAGGACAGGGGCAAGCTATGGCTACACCTTC
>TRBD1|TRBV4-1|TRBJ1-2|.
CASSPQIRQGKSANYGYTF
TGCGCCAGCAGCCCACAGATTAGACAGGGAAAATCAGCTAACTATGGCTACACCTTC
>TRBD2|TRBV27|TRBJ2-1|.
CASSFTGRLAGGLGEQFF
TGTGCCAGCAGTTTTACGGGGAGACTAGCGGGAGGGCTTGGTGAGCAGTTCTTC